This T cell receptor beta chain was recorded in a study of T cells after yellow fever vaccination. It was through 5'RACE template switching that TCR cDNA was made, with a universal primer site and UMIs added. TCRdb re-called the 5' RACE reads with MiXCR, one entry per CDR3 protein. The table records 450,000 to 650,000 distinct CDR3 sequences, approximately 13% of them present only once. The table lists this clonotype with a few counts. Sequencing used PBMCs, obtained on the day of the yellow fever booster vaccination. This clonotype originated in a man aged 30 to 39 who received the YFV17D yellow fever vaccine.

CDR3 sequence: CSAMGQGRNTGELFF. The CDR3 DNA sequence: TGCAGTGCTATGGGACAGGGGAGGAACACCGGGGAGCTGTTTTTT. This sequence joins TRBV20-1 and TRBJ2-2; TRBD1 matches 10 bases. Germline-derived CDR1 and CDR2 are DFQATT and SNEGSKA (reference sequence). CDR3 length: 15 residues. V lost 4 bases and J lost 1; bases outside the gene matches: 3.